The source of this T cell receptor beta chain is a study of cytomegalovirus exposure and HLA in healthy donors. Study-level background: An earlier analysis identified 110 million or so unique TCR beta sequences in about 200 million T cells.

A multiplex PCR was run with 60 Vbeta primers and 13 Jbeta primers. The method was immunoSEQ multiplex PCR; TCRdb's version includes in-frame clones alone and lacks a portion of them. The repertoire holds around 150,000 clones, less than 80% seen once, with approximately 1.8% in the top ten. The CDR3 is 16 residues long. The J segment lost 4 bases and the V segment lost 2 bases, leaving 6 bases of the junction unmatched. The germline CDR1 and CDR2 sequences are SGHRS and YFSETQ. The receptor was isolated from a female donor in good health and CMV-seropositive. The chain recombines TRBV5-1 with TRBJ2-3; TRBD2 matches 11 bases. Material: PBMCs. CDR3 amino acids: CASSLPLAGVSDTQYF. The CDR3 DNA follows: TGCGCCAGCAGCTTACCACTAGCGGGAGTCTCAGATACGCAGTATTTT.